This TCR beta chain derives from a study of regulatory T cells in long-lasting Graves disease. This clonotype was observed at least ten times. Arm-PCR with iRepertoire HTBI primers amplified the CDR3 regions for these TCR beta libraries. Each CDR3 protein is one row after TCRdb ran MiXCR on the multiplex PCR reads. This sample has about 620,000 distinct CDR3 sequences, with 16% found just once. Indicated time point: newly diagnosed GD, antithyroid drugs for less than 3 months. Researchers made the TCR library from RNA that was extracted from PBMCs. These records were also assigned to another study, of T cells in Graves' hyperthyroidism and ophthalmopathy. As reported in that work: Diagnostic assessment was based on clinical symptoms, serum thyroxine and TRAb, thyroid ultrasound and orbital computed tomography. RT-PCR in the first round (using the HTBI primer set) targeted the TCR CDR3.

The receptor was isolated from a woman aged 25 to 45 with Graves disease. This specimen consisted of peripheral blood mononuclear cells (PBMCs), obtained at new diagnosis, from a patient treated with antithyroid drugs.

CDR3: CASSPRENTGELFF. The CDR3 DNA reads TGTGCCAGCAGTCCCAGGGAAAACACCGGGGAGCTGTTTTTT. This sequence joins TRBV2 and TRBJ2-2; perhaps TRBD1 as D (5 bases). CDR3 size: 14 residues. Trimming shortened V by 5 bases and J by 2 bases, and 9 bases separated the two germline ends. From germline, CDR1 is SNHLY and CDR2 FYNNEI.